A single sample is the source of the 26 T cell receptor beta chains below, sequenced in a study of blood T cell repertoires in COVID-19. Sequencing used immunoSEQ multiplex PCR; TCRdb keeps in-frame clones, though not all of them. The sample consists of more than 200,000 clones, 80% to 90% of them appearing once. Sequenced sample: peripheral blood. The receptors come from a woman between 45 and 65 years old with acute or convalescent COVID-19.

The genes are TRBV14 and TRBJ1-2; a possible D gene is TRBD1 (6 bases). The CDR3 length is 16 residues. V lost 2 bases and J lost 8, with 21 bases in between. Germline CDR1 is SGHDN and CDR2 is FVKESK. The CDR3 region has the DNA TGTGCCAGCAGCCAACTGGGTGGGGGCGGTCGCCAAGGCTACACCTTC. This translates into CASSQLGGGGRQGYTF.

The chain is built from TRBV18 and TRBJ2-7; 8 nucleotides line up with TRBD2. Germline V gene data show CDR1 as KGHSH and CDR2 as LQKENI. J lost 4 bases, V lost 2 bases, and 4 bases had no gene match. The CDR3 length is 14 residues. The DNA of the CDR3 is TGTGCCAGCTCACCAGAGGCGGGGGGTTACGAGCAGTACTTC. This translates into CASSPEAGGYEQYF. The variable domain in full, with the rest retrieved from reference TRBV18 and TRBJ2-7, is NAGVMQNPRHLVRRRGQEARLRCSPMKGHSHVYWYRQLPEEGLKFMVYLQKENIIDESGMPKERFSAEFPKEGPSILRIQQVVRGDSAAYFCASSPEAGGYEQYFGPGTRLTVT.

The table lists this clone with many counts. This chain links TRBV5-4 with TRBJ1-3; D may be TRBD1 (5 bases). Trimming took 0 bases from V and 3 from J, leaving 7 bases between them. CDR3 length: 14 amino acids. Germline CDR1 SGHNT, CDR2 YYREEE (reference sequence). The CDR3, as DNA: TGTGCCAGCAGCTTGGACAGGCTTGGAAACACCATATATTTT. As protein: CASSLDRLGNTIYF.

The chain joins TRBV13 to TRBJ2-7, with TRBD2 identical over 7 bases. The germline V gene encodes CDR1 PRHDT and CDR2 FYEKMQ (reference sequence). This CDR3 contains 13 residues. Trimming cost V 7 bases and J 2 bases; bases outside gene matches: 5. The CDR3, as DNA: TGTGCCAGCAAAGCGGGAAGGGCCTACGAGCAGTACTTC. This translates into CASKAGRAYEQYF.

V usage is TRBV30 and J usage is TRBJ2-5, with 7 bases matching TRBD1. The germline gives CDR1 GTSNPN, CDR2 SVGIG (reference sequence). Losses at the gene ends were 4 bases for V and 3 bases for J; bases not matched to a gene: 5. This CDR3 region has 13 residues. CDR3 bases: TGTGCCTGGACTACCGGGACAGAAGAGACCCAGTACTTC. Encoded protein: CAWTTGTEETQYF.

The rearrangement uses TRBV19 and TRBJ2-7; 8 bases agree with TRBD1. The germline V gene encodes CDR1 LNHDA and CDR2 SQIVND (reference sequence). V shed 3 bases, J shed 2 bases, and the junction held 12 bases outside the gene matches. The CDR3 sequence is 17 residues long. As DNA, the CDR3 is TGTGCCAGTAGTATTAGGGCGGGGAGACAGGGGACCTACGAGCAGTACTTC. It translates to CASSIRAGRQGTYEQYF.

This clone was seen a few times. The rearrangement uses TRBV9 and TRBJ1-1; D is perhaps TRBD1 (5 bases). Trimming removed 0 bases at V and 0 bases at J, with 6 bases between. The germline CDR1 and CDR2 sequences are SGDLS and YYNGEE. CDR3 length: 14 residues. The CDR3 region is CASSVGGMNTEAFF. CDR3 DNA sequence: TGTGCCAGCAGCGTAGGGGGCATGAACACTGAAGCTTTCTTT.

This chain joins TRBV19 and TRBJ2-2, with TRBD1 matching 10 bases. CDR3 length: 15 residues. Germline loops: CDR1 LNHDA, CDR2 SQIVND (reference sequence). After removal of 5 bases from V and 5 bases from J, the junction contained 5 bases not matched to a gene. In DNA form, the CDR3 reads TGTGCCAGTAGTCCGACGGACAGGGGGACCGGGGAGCTGTTTTTT. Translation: CASSPTDRGTGELFF.

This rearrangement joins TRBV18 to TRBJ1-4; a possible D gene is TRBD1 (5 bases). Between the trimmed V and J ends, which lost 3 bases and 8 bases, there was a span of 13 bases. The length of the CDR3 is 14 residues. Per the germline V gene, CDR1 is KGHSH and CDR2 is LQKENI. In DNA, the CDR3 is TGTGCCAGCTCACCCAGGGTGGGCGGAGAAAAACTGTTTTTT. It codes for CASSPRVGGEKLFF.

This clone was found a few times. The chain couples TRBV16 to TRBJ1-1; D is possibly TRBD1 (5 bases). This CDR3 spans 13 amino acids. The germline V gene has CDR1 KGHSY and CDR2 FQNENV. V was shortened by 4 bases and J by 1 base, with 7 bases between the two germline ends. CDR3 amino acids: CASSRDWNTEAFF. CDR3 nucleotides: TGTGCCAGCAGCCGGGACTGGAACACTGAAGCTTTCTTT.

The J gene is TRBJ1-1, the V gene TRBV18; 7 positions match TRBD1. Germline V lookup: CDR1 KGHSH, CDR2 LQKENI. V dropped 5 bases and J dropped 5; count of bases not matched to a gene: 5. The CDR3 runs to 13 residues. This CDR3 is CASSGDRDTEAFF. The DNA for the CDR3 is TGTGCCAGCTCAGGCGACAGGGATACTGAAGCTTTCTTT. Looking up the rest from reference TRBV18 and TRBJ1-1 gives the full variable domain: NAGVMQNPRHLVRRRGQEARLRCSPMKGHSHVYWYRQLPEEGLKFMVYLQKENIIDESGMPKERFSAEFPKEGPSILRIQQVVRGDSAAYFCASSGDRDTEAFFGQGTRLTVV.

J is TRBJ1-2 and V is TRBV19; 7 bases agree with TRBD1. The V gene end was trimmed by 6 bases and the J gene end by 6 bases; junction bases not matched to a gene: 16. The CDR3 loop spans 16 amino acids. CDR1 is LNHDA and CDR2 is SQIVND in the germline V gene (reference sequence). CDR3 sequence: CASRRTTGSFVDGYTF. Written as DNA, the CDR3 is TGTGCCAGTAGAAGAACGACAGGGAGTTTCGTGGATGGCTACACCTTC.

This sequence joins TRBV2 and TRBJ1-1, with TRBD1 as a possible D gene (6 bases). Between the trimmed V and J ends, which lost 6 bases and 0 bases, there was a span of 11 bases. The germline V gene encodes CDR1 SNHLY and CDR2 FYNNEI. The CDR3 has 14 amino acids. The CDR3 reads CASRPGHLNTEAFF. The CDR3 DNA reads TGTGCCAGCAGGCCGGGACACCTGAACACTGAAGCTTTCTTT.

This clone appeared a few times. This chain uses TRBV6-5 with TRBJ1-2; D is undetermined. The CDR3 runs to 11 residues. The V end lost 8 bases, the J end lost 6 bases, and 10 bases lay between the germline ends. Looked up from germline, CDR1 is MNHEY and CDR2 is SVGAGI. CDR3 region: CASYAGDGYTF. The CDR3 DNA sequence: TGTGCCAGCTACGCCGGTGATGGCTACACCTTC.

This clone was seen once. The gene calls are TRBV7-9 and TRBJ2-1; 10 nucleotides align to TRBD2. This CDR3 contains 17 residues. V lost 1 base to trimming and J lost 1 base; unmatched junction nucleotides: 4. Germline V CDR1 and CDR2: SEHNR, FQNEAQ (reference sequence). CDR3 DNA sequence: TGTGCCAGCAGCTTAGTCGTGACTAGCGGGTCCTACAATGAGCAGTTCTTC. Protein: CASSLVVTSGSYNEQFF.

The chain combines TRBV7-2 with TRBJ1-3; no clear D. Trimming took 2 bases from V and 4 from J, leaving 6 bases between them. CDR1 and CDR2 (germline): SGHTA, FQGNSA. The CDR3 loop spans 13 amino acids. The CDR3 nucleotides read TGTGCCAGCAGCTTACCTCCCGGAAACACCATATATTTT. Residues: CASSLPPGNTIYF. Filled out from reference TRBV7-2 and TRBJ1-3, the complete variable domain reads GAGVSQSPSNKVTEKGKDVELRCDPISGHTALYWYRQSLGQGLEFLIYFQGNSAPDKSGLPSDRFSAERTGGSVSTLTIQRTQQEDSAVYLCASSLPPGNTIYFGEGSWLTVV.

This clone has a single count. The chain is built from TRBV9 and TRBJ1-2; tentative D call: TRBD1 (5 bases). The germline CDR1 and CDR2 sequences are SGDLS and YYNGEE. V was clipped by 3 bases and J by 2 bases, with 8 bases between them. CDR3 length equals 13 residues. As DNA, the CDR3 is TGTGCCAGCAGCGCGACAGTCAACTATGGCTACACCTTC. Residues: CASSATVNYGYTF.

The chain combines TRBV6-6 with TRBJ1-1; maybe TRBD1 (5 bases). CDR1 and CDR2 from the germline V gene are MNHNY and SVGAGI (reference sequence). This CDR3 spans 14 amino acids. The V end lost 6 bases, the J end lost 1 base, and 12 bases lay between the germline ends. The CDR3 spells CASRTGVTNTEAFF. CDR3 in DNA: TGTGCCAGCAGAACAGGAGTAACGAACACTGAAGCTTTCTTT.

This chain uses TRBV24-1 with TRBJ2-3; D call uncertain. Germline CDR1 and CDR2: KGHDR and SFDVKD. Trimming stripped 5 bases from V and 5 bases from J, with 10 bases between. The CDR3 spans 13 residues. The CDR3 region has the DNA TGTGCCACCAGTGCCTTACACATAGATACGCAGTATTTT. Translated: CATSALHIDTQYF.

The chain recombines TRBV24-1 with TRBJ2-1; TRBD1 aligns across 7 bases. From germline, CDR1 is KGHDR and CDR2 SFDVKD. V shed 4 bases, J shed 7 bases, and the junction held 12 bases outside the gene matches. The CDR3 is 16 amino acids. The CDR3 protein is CATSDHDRVGSNEQFF. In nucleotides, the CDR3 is TGTGCCACCAGTGACCACGACAGGGTAGGATCAAATGAGCAGTTCTTC.

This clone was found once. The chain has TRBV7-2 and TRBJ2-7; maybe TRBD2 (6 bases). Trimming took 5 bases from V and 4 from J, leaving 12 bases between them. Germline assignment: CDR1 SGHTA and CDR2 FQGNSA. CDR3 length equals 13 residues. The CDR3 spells CASSRDFQYEQYF. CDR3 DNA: TGTGCCAGCAGCCGGGACTTCCAATACGAGCAGTACTTC.

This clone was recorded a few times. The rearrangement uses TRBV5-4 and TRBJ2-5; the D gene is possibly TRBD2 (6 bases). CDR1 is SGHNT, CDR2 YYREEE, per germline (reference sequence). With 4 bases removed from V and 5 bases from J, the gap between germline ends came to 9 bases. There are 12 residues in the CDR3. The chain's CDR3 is CASSPGGETQYF. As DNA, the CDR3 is TGTGCCAGCAGCCCAGGAGGGGAGACCCAGTACTTC.

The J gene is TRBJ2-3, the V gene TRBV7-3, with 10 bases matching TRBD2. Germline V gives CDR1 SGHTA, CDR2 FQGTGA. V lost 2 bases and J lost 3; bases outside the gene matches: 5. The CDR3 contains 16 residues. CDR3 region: CASSLGVAGGTDTQYF. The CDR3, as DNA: TGTGCCAGCAGCTTAGGGGTAGCGGGAGGAACAGATACGCAGTATTTT.

CDR3: CASKVPRGEGSGRVGDTQYF. In DNA form, the CDR3 reads TGTGCCAGCAAGGTCCCGAGGGGAGAAGGCAGCGGGAGGGTGGGAGATACGCAGTATTTT. The chain has TRBV28 and TRBJ2-3, with TRBD2 matching over 10 bases. CDR3 length equals 20 residues. J gave up 5 bases and V 7 bases, and 24 bases lay outside the gene matches. Germline assignment: CDR1 MDHEN and CDR2 SYDVKM.

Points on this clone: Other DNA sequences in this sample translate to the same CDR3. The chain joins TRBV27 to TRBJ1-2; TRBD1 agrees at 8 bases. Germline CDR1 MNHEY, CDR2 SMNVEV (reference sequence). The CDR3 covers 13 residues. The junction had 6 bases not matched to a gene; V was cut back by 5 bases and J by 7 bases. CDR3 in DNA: TGTGCCAGCAGTCTAGGACAGGGAAGTGGCTACACCTTC. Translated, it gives CASSLGQGSGYTF.

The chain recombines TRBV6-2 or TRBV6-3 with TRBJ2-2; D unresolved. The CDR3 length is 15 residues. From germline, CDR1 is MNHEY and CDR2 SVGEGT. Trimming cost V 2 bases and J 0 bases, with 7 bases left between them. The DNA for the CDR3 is TGTGCCAGCAGTTACCGTAAATCGAACACCGGGGAGCTGTTTTTT. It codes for CASSYRKSNTGELFF.